A single sample gave rise to the 22 T cell receptor beta chains below, sequenced in a study of identical twins (dated by TCRdb to the mid-2010s). Libraries were prepared through 5' RACE. The data were produced on an Illumina HiSeq 2000. In-frame beta chains were kept once TCRdb had trimmed the public reads at Q25 with fastp and called clones with MiXCR. Under each unique CDR3 protein, matching rows form one entry showing the most common genes and DNA. The sample table holds some 600,000 distinct CDR3 sequences, of which about 7.6% were seen once. The ten top clones hold roughly 1.6% of the sample. The same sample was also studied in work on yellow fever vaccine responses in identical twins.

The sequencing sample was made of PBMCs. The receptors originated from a young woman in good health.

In its sample, this clonotype was seen many times. The chain links TRBV6-5 to TRBJ2-1; maybe TRBD2 (6 bases). In germline, CDR1 is MNHEY, CDR2 SVGAGI. The CDR3 consists of 18 residues. Deletions cut 2 bases from V and 6 bases from J, with 23 bases between. CDR3 nucleotide sequence: TGTGCCAGCAGTTACATGAGAAGACTAGGGTCACATATCAATGAGCAGTTCTTC. Translating gives CASSYMRRLGSHINEQFF.

This clonotype was recorded a few times. The chain recombines TRBV5-1 with TRBJ2-7, with D possibly being TRBD1 (5 bases). CDR3 length: 14 amino acids. V lost 4 bases, J lost 3 bases, and 14 bases lay in between. The germline gives CDR1 SGHRS, CDR2 YFSETQ. DNA for the CDR3: TGCGCCAGCAGCCTGGCTGGGGCAGACTACGAGCAGTACGTC. It yields the protein CASSLAGADYEQYV.

The V and J genes are TRBV20-1 and TRBJ2-2, with 10 bases lining up with TRBD2. Trimming cost V 2 bases and J 4 bases; bases outside gene matches: 4. The CDR3 totals 15 residues. Germline assignment: CDR1 DFQATT and CDR2 SNEGSKA (reference sequence). CDR3 protein: CSARRAGGITGELFF. CDR3 bases: TGCAGTGCTAGACGAGCGGGGGGGATCACCGGGGAGCTGTTTTTT.

This clonotype was seen repeatedly, ten times or more. CDR3 in amino acids: CSVDTGQGLSGNTIYF. CDR3 sequence (DNA): TGCAGCGTTGACACTGGCCAAGGTCTCTCTGGAAACACCATATATTTT. This chain connects TRBV29-1 to TRBJ1-3; D unresolved. Looked up from germline, CDR1 is SQVTM and CDR2 is ANQGSEA. The V end was cut by 3 bases, the J end by 0 bases, with 15 bases between. The CDR3 covers 16 residues.

The chain carries TRBV7-8 and TRBJ1-4, with D hard to call. V lost 2 bases and J lost 6, with 13 bases in between. The CDR3 is made up of 15 amino acids. Germline lookup yields CDR1 SGHVS and CDR2 FQNEAQ. The CDR3 protein is CASSLTTKRDEKLFF. CDR3 coding DNA: TGTGCCAGCAGCTTAACGACCAAGCGAGATGAAAAACTGTTTTTT.

The chain is built from TRBV27 and TRBJ2-3; D is unresolved. CDR1 is MNHEY, CDR2 SMNVEV, per germline (reference sequence). The V gene lost 4 bases and the J gene lost 1 base, with 15 bases spanning the gap. The CDR3 is 16 amino acids. CDR3 residues: CASSSGRTARTDTQYF. CDR3 sequence (DNA): TGTGCCAGCAGTTCAGGCCGCACTGCTCGCACAGATACGCAGTATTTT.

This clonotype was seen ten or more times. This chain connects TRBV5-1 to TRBJ2-1; 9 bases line up with TRBD2. Germline CDR1 SGHRS, CDR2 YFSETQ. Trimming took 1 base from V and 5 from J; bases not matched to a gene: 16. CDR3 size: 19 residues. CDR3 coding DNA: TGCGCCAGCAGCTTGAGTGTGACTAGCGGAAGCAAGGGTGACAATGAGCAGTTCTTC. Its protein is CASSLSVTSGSKGDNEQFF.

This clonotype came up a few times. The chain is built from TRBV6-1 and TRBJ1-1, with D perhaps matching TRBD1 (6 bases). CDR1 and CDR2 from the germline V gene are MNHNS and SASEGT. V was clipped by 7 bases and J by 4 bases, with 13 bases between them. CDR3 length: 13 amino acids. CDR3 DNA sequence: TGTGCCAGCACGCAAGGAGGGGGCACTGAAGCTTTCTTT. Residues: CASTQGGGTEAFF.

This clonotype was picked up a small number of times. CDR3 sequence: CASSLGGGQQFF. CDR3 bases: TGTGCCAGCAGTTTAGGCGGGGGGCAGCAGTTCTTC. V is TRBV12-3 or TRBV12-4 and J is TRBJ2-1; the match to TRBD2 covers 8 bases. CDR3 length: 12 residues. V lost 1 base to trimming and J lost 11 bases; unmatched junction nucleotides: 1.

This clonotype turned up a few times. The gene calls are TRBV4-1 and TRBJ1-1; tentatively, D is TRBD1 (6 bases). The CDR3 contains 16 residues. Trimming pared 4 bases from V and 5 bases from J, leaving 20 bases between. CDR1 MGHRA and CDR2 YSYEKL come from the germline V gene. CDR3 protein: CASSPAPGGAGTEAFF. Written as DNA, the CDR3 is TGCGCCAGCAGCCCAGCCCCGGGGGGGGCCGGTACTGAAGCTTTCTTT.

The V gene is TRBV20-1, the J gene TRBJ2-7; 7 positions match TRBD1. The length of the CDR3 is 12 residues. Looked up from germline, CDR1 is DFQATT and CDR2 is SNEGSKA (reference sequence). V lost 6 bases, J lost 6 bases, and 8 bases stayed unmatched. The CDR3 is CSAPSQGVEQYV. Here the CDR3 DNA reads TGCAGTGCCCCATCCCAGGGGGTCGAGCAGTACGTC.

V gene TRBV29-1 combines with J gene TRBJ1-2, with a tentative D call TRBD1 (6 bases). Trimming stripped 8 bases from V and 3 bases from J, with 13 bases between. The CDR3 is made up of 12 amino acids. Germline CDR1 is SQVTM and CDR2 is ANQGSEA. The CDR3, as DNA: TGCAGCACAACCGGGACACACTATGGCTACACCTTC. Protein: CSTTGTHYGYTF.

This clonotype appeared a few times. The chain is built from TRBV19 and TRBJ2-1; D tentatively reads TRBD1 or TRBD2 (7 bases each). V was trimmed by 5 bases and J by 4 bases, leaving 15 bases between them. Germline V gene sequence: CDR1 LNHDA, CDR2 SQIVND (reference sequence). The CDR3 sequence is 15 residues long. CDR3 in amino acids: CASSGRGEGYNEQFF. CDR3 nucleotide sequence: TGTGCCAGTAGTGGCAGGGGGGAGGGTTACAATGAGCAGTTCTTC.

V usage is TRBV29-1 and J usage is TRBJ2-1, with D unresolved. The CDR3 length is 10 residues. CDR1 SQVTM and CDR2 ANQGSEA come from the germline V gene. V was clipped by 6 bases and J by 7 bases, with 7 bases between them. CDR3 region: CSVSNNEQFF. As DNA, the CDR3 is TGCAGCGTCTCAAATAATGAGCAGTTCTTC.

This clonotype was recorded many times. The chain recombines TRBV28 with TRBJ2-7, with D maybe TRBD1 (5 bases). The CDR3 is 13 amino acids. V was clipped by 6 bases and J by 4 bases, with 13 bases between them. CDR1 is MDHEN, CDR2 SYDVKM, per germline. The CDR3 DNA reads as TGTGCCAGCAGCCCCAGGACACATTACGAGCAGTACTTC. This codes for CASSPRTHYEQYF.

The rearrangement uses TRBV20-1 and TRBJ2-1; TRBD2 matches 8 bases. The V gene's germline CDR1 is DFQATT and CDR2 SNEGSKA (reference sequence). The CDR3 runs 20 residues. J was trimmed by 0 bases and V by 0 bases; bases with no gene match: 16. The CDR3 nucleotides are TGCAGTGCTAGAGATCTTTTTACTAGCGGAGCTTGGCTCTCCTACAATGAGCAGTTCTTC. Encoded protein: CSARDLFTSGAWLSYNEQFF.

This clonotype has just a few counts. J is TRBJ2-1 and V is TRBV3-1, with D tentatively TRBD2 (7 bases). Per germline, CDR1 LGHDT and CDR2 YNNKEL (reference sequence). CDR3 size: 16 residues. The V gene lost 1 base and the J gene lost 1 base, with 11 bases spanning the gap. CDR3 sequence reads: CASSQGGGLSYNEQFF. The CDR3 DNA reads as TGTGCCAGCAGCCAAGGGGGGGGGCTTTCCTACAATGAGCAGTTCTTC.

Turning to this clonotype: This sequence may be a read error, since a much larger clone differs from it by one base. V usage is TRBV20-1 and J usage is TRBJ1-1, with D perhaps TRBD1 (6 bases). Germline V CDR1 and CDR2: DFQATT, SNEGSKA (reference sequence). The CDR3 is 11 residues long. V was pared by 7 bases and J by 7 bases, with 13 bases between. The DNA for the CDR3 is TGCAGTGGTCCAGGGGAGATTGAAGCTTTCTTT. Its translation: CSGPGEIEAFF.

The DNA of the CDR3 is TGTGCCAGCAGCCCCCAGACAGGGGGTTTCGGAGCTTTCTTT. Residues: CASSPQTGGFGAFF. V is TRBV7-3 and J is TRBJ1-1; 9 bases agree with TRBD1. The CDR3 is 14 residues long. Per germline, CDR1 SGHTA and CDR2 FQGTGA. With V trimmed by 5 bases and J by 10 bases, 11 bases remained unmatched.

The V and J genes are TRBV5-1 and TRBJ2-5, with D possibly matching TRBD1 (6 bases). The germline V and J ends were trimmed by 4 bases and 4 bases, with 20 bases remaining between them. Germline assignment: CDR1 SGHRS and CDR2 YFSETQ. This CDR3 region has 16 residues. The CDR3 loop reads CASSEVRRQGSETQYF. CDR3 DNA sequence: TGCGCCAGCAGCGAGGTCAGACGCCAGGGGTCAGAGACCCAGTACTTC.

The V call is TRBV6-2 or TRBV6-3, the J call TRBJ2-2; 8 nucleotides line up with TRBD1. The CDR3 runs to 14 residues. Germline CDR1 reads MNHEY; CDR2 reads SVGEGT. Unmatched junction bases numbered 5, after V lost 7 bases and J lost 4 bases. The CDR3 spells CASTWQGATGELFF. The CDR3, as DNA: TGTGCCAGCACGTGGCAGGGGGCCACCGGGGAGCTGTTTTTT.

V usage is TRBV7-7 and J usage is TRBJ2-1, with D maybe TRBD2 (6 bases). Trimming took 5 bases from V and 0 from J, leaving 11 bases between them. Germline V CDR1 and CDR2: SSHAT, FNYEAQ (reference sequence). The CDR3 consists of 15 residues. CDR3 in amino acids: CASSPGDHSYNEQFF. The DNA of the CDR3 is TGTGCCAGCAGCCCGGGGGACCACTCCTACAATGAGCAGTTCTTC.